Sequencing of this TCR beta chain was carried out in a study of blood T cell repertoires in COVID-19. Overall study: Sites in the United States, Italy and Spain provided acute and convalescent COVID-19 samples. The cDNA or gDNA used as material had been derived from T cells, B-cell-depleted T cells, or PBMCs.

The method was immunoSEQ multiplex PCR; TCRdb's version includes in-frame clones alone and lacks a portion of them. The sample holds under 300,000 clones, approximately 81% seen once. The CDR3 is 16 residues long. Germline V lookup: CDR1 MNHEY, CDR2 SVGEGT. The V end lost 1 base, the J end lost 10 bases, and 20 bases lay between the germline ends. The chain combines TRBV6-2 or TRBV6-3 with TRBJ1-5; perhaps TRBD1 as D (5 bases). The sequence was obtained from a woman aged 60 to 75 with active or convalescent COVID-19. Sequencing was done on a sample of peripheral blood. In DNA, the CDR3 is TGTGCCAGCAGTTACTGGACGGACCCCGGGGGTAAACCCCAGCATTTT. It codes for CASSYWTDPGGKPQHF.